This TCR beta chain was recovered during a study of T-cell memory formation after mild COVID-19. Regarding this clonotype: Its target is not known.

TCRdb independently ran MiXCR on the 5' RACE reads; one entry per CDR3 protein. The data hold around 320,000 distinct CDR3 sequences, with roughly 19% observed a single time. V lost 0 bases and J lost 1, with 14 bases in between. Looked up from germline, CDR1 is SGHTA and CDR2 is FQGTGA. CDR3 length equals 17 residues. General study results and limits: Mainly CM and EM harbored the contracting CD4+ clones; mainly EMRA harbored the CD8+ ones. Still unconfirmed is whether the second-wave clones peaking on day 37 recognized SARS-CoV-2.

This receptor was taken from a man aged 18 to 29 who had mild COVID-19 (a few samples of this study predate the infection). Cell type and time point are not known. Sequenced: PBMCs or a T cell subset sorted from them (not recorded which). V gene TRBV7-3 combines with J gene TRBJ2-3; D might be TRBD2 (5 bases). The CDR3 loop reads CASSLTPSRGGTDTQYF. CDR3 nucleotide sequence: TGTGCCAGCAGCTTAACCCCTTCTCGGGGAGGCACAGATACGCAGTATTTT.